These T cell receptor beta chains were read from a single sample in a study of identical twins. TCRdb analysed the 5' RACE reads with MiXCR anew, one entry per CDR3 protein. This sample has some 630,000 distinct CDR3 sequences; under 8.5% occur once, and the top ten carry over 1.5%. The sample was also linked to a second study, of yellow fever vaccine responses in identical twins.

Source material: PBMCs. The receptors were gathered from a woman under 30 in good health. CDR3s include the opening cysteine and the closing phenylalanine or tryptophan. The order of the fields is clone size, V gene, D gene, J gene, CDR3 length, CDR3 protein, CDR3 DNA. A D gene is named only where the DNA matches it firmly. Clone size appears in some rows only: once, few, many, or a class for an expanded clone.

>-|TRBV7-2|-|TRBJ2-1|13
CASSAGLRNEQFF
TGTGCCAGCAGCGCGGGACTGCGAAATGAGCAGTTCTTC
>many|TRBV4-1|TRBD1|TRBJ1-1|15
CASRHPGTGGTEAFF
TGCGCCAGCAGACACCCCGGGACAGGGGGCACTGAAGCTTTCTTT
>-|TRBV12-3/TRBV12-4|TRBD2|TRBJ2-4|18
CASSLAGVAGVAKNIQYF
TGTGCCAGCAGTTTAGCGGGAGTTGCGGGGGTAGCCAAAAACATTCAGTACTTC
>many|TRBV10-3|-|TRBJ2-7|17
CAISESRQAKGTYEQYF
TGTGCCATCAGTGAGTCGCGGCAGGCTAAGGGTACCTACGAGCAGTACTTC
>-|TRBV12-5|-|TRBJ2-6|15
CASGLRVGGANVLTF
TGTGCTAGTGGTTTGCGTGTCGGTGGGGCCAACGTCCTGACTTTC
>few|TRBV5-6|-|TRBJ1-2|12
CASSSREYGYTF
TGTGCCAGCAGCTCCCGGGAGTATGGCTACACCTTC
>many|TRBV2|-|TRBJ1-4|15
CASSAVRLSGEKLFF
TGTGCCAGCAGTGCAGTCCGCCTATCCGGTGAAAAACTGTTTTTT
>many|TRBV7-9|-|TRBJ2-7|14
CASSPPPSSYEQYF
TGTGCCAGCAGCCCGCCGCCTAGTTCCTACGAGCAGTACTTC
>many|TRBV4-1|-|TRBJ2-2|14
CASSQEVGPGELFF
TGCGCCAGCAGCCAAGAAGTCGGCCCCGGGGAGCTGTTTTTT
>-|TRBV11-2|-|TRBJ2-1|15
CASSFQRGRGNEQFF
TGTGCCAGCAGCTTCCAAAGGGGCAGGGGCAATGAGCAGTTCTTC
>-|TRBV11-2|-|TRBJ1-2|15
CASSLDPDPYDGYTF
TGTGCCAGCAGCTTAGACCCAGACCCGTACGATGGCTACACCTTC
>many|TRBV4-1|-|TRBJ2-1|16
CASSQDPGPSYNEQFF
TGCGCCAGCAGCCAAGATCCGGGACCCTCCTACAATGAGCAGTTCTTC
>few|TRBV18|-|TRBJ1-2|13
CASQTRSEGGYTF
TGTGCCAGCCAGACTCGGAGTGAGGGTGGCTACACCTTC
>-|TRBV20-1|-|TRBJ2-1|16
CSARDPGAQGYNEQFF
TGCAGTGCTAGAGATCCGGGAGCACAGGGGTACAATGAGCAGTTCTTC
>few|TRBV12-3/TRBV12-4|TRBD2|TRBJ2-1|15
CASSISVGGYNEQFF
TGTGCCAGCAGTATAAGTGTCGGGGGGTACAATGAGCAGTTCTTC
>few|TRBV20-1|TRBD2|TRBJ2-1|16
CSATGLAGVFGNEQFF
TGCAGTGCCACGGGCCTAGCGGGAGTCTTTGGGAATGAGCAGTTCTTC
>-|TRBV20-1|TRBD2|TRBJ2-1|15
CSASGAGGSYNEQFF
TGCAGTGCTAGTGGAGCGGGAGGGTCCTACAATGAGCAGTTCTTC
>many|TRBV29-1|TRBD1|TRBJ2-1|16
CSVEGLDRGTYNEQFF
TGCAGCGTTGAAGGTTTGGACAGGGGCACCTACAATGAGCAGTTCTTC
>-|TRBV11-2|-|TRBJ2-7|11
CASSSNYGQYF
TGTGCCAGCAGCTCAAACTACGGGCAGTACTTC
>few|TRBV6-5|-|TRBJ2-7|13
CASSYTQGTEQYF
TGTGCCAGCAGTTACACCCAGGGAACCGAGCAGTACTTC
>few|TRBV20-1|-|TRBJ2-3|13
CSARSISTDTQYF
TGCAGTGCTAGATCCATAAGCACAGATACGCAGTATTTT
>few|TRBV6-1|TRBD1|TRBJ1-1|16
CASRARQGARNTEAFF
TGTGCCAGCAGGGCGAGACAGGGGGCAAGGAACACTGAAGCTTTCTTT
>-|TRBV5-1|TRBD1|TRBJ2-3|15
CASSPLTGRTDTQYF
TGCGCCAGCAGCCCCCTGACAGGGAGAACAGATACGCAGTATTTT
>-|TRBV12-3/TRBV12-4|TRBD1|TRBJ1-6|15
CASRPDGTGNSPLHF
TGTGCCAGCAGGCCTGACGGGACAGGGAATTCACCCCTCCACTTT
>many|TRBV29-1|-|TRBJ1-1|13
CSVEEPGNTEAFF
TGCAGCGTTGAAGAACCGGGGAACACTGAAGCTTTCTTT
>-|TRBV5-5|TRBD1|TRBJ2-3|15
CASSSWTGTGDTQYF
TGTGCCAGCAGCTCGTGGACAGGGACAGGAGATACGCAGTATTTT
>-|TRBV7-9|TRBD2|TRBJ2-1|15
CASSLLAGVMNEQFF
TGTGCCAGCAGCTTACTAGCGGGAGTCATGAATGAGCAGTTCTTC
>-|TRBV11-2|-|TRBJ1-6|11
CASSLGQKVHF
TGTGCCAGCAGCTTAGGACAGAAGGTGCACTTT
>many|TRBV18|-|TRBJ1-1|13
CASSPAGTAEAFF
TGTGCCAGCTCACCGGCAGGGACCGCTGAAGCTTTCTTT
>many|TRBV6-1|-|TRBJ1-1|13
CASSQNTNTEAFF
TGTGCCAGCAGCCAGAATACGAACACTGAAGCTTTCTTT
>few|TRBV19|TRBD1|TRBJ1-6|15
CASSSRDRGRSPLHF
TGTGCCAGTAGTAGCCGGGACAGGGGGCGATCACCCCTCCACTTT
>few|TRBV11-2|-|TRBJ2-3|16
CASSLRGGGTPDTQYF
TGTGCCAGCAGCTTGCGGGGAGGCGGCACTCCAGATACGCAGTATTTT
>few|TRBV28|TRBD2|TRBJ2-1|11
CAIGLAGGQFF
TGTGCCATAGGACTAGCGGGAGGGCAGTTCTTC
>many|TRBV19|-|TRBJ1-3|14
CASSIGGFGNTIYF
TGTGCCAGTAGTATTGGGGGTTTTGGAAACACCATATATTTT
>-|TRBV20-1|TRBD2|TRBJ2-1|13
CSAIGTRIDEQFF
TGCAGTGCTATCGGGACTAGGATTGATGAGCAGTTCTTC
>many|TRBV15|TRBD2|TRBJ2-1|17
CATSRDLVAGGSNEQFF
TGTGCCACCAGCAGAGATCTCGTAGCGGGAGGTAGCAATGAGCAGTTCTTC
>many|TRBV12-3/TRBV12-4|TRBD1|TRBJ2-2|16
CASSLSDRVSVGELFF
TGTGCCAGCAGCCTGTCGGACAGGGTTTCTGTTGGGGAGCTGTTTTTT
>few|TRBV12-3/TRBV12-4|-|TRBJ2-3|13
CASSPGWADTQYF
TGTGCCAGCAGTCCAGGGTGGGCAGATACGCAGTATTTT
>-|TRBV6-6|-|TRBJ2-3|13
CASSYGRADTQYF
TGTGCCAGCAGTTACGGACGGGCAGATACGCAGTATTTT
>few|TRBV4-1|-|TRBJ1-5|15
CASSLRGGSNQPQHF
TGCGCCAGCAGCCTAAGGGGGGGTAGCAATCAGCCCCAGCATTTT